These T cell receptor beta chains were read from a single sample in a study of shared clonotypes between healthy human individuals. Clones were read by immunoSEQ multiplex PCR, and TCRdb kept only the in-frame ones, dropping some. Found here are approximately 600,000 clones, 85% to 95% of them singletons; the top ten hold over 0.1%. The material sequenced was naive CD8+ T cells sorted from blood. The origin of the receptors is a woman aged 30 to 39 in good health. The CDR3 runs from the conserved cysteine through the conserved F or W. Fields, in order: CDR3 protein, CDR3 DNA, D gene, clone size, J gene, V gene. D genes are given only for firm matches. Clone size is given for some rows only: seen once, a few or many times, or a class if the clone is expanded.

CDR3: CASSLGGNEQFF
DNA: TGTGCCAGCAGCTTGGGCGGGAATGAGCAGTTCTTC
D: .
size: .
J: TRBJ2-1
V: TRBV5-4

CDR3: CASRGRRGLGTQYF
DNA: TGTGCCAGCAGAGGACGTCGGGGTCTTGGGACCCAGTACTTC
D: .
size: .
J: TRBJ2-5
V: TRBV13

CDR3: CASSSEGVSYNEQFF
DNA: TGTGCCAGCAGTTCCGAGGGGGTTTCCTACAATGAGCAGTTCTTC
D: .
size: .
J: TRBJ2-1
V: TRBV28

CDR3: CAISESSSGFYEQYF
DNA: TGTGCCATCAGTGAGTCGAGTTCCGGGTTTTACGAGCAGTACTTC
D: .
size: .
J: TRBJ2-7
V: TRBV10-3

CDR3: CASSNRVGISNSNQPQHF
DNA: TGTGCCAGCAGTAACAGGGTAGGGATCTCAAATAGCAATCAGCCCCAGCATTTT
D: .
size: .
J: TRBJ1-5
V: TRBV6-4

CDR3: CASSVDRFSTEAFF
DNA: TGTGCCAGCAGCGTGGACAGATTTTCCACTGAAGCTTTCTTT
D: .
size: .
J: TRBJ1-1
V: TRBV5-4

CDR3: CASSDQAESSYEQYF
DNA: TGTGCCAGCAGTGACCAGGCGGAGAGCTCCTACGAGCAGTACTTC
D: .
size: .
J: TRBJ2-7
V: TRBV2

CDR3: CASSPTQGGVYYGYTF
DNA: TGTGCCAGCAGCCCGACCCAGGGGGGCGTCTATTATGGCTACACCTTC
D: TRBD1
size: .
J: TRBJ1-2
V: TRBV9

CDR3: CASSVGTGSSYEQYF
DNA: TGTGCCAGCAGTGTAGGGACAGGAAGCTCCTACGAGCAGTACTTC
D: TRBD1
size: .
J: TRBJ2-7
V: TRBV2

CDR3: CASSYSSPSSYEQYF
DNA: TGTGCCAGCAGTTATAGTTCCCCCAGCTCCTACGAGCAGTACTTC
D: .
size: .
J: TRBJ2-7
V: TRBV6-6

CDR3: CASGSTGMNTEAFF
DNA: TGTGCCAGCGGGTCTACGGGCATGAACACTGAAGCTTTCTTT
D: .
size: .
J: TRBJ1-1
V: TRBV6-5

CDR3: CSVGFAGGYGYTF
DNA: TGCAGCGTTGGTTTTGCAGGAGGCTATGGCTACACCTTC
D: .
size: few
J: TRBJ1-2
V: TRBV29-1

CDR3: CASTRLGGQGPYEQYF
DNA: TGTGCCAGCACCCGATTGGGGGGACAGGGTCCCTACGAGCAGTACTTC
D: TRBD1
size: .
J: TRBJ2-7
V: TRBV27

CDR3: CASSKGTTYEQYF
DNA: TGTGCCAGCAGTAAAGGGACAACCTACGAGCAGTACTTC
D: .
size: .
J: TRBJ2-7
V: TRBV27

CDR3: CASSPQRWAISYEQYF
DNA: TGTGCCAGCAGTCCCCAGAGATGGGCAATCTCCTACGAGCAGTACTTC
D: .
size: once
J: TRBJ2-7
V: TRBV28

CDR3: CASSSLDIGTDTQYF
DNA: TGCGCCAGCAGCTCTCTCGACATAGGCACAGATACGCAGTATTTT
D: .
size: .
J: TRBJ2-3
V: TRBV5-1

CDR3: CASSESSGGGKLFF
DNA: TGTGCCAGCAGTGAGTCTTCAGGTGGAGGGAAACTGTTTTTT
D: .
size: .
J: TRBJ1-4
V: TRBV6-4